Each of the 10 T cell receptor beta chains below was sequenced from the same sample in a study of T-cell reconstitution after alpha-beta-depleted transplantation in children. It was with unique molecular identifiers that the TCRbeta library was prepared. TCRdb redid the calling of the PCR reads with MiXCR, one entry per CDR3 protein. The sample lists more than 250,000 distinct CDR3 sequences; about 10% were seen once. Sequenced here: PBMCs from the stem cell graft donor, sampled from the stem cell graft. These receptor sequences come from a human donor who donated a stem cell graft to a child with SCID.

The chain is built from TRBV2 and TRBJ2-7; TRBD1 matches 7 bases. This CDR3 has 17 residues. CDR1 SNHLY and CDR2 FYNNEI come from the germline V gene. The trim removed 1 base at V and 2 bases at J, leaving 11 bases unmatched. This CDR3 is CASSEGWETGPAYEQYF. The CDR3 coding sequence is TGTGCCAGCAGTGAAGGATGGGAGACAGGGCCGGCCTACGAGCAGTACTTC. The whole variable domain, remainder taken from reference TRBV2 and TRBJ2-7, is EPEVTQTPSHQVTQMGQEVILRCVPISNHLYFYWYRQILGQKVEFLVSFYNNEISEKSEIFDDQFSVERPDGSNFTLKIRSTKLEDSAMYFCASSEGWETGPAYEQYFGPGTRLTVT.

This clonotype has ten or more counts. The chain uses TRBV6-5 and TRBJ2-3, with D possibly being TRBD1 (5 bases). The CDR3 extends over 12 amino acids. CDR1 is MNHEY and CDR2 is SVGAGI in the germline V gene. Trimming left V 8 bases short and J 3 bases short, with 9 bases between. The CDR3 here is CASSDRTDTQYF. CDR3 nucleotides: TGTGCCAGCTCCGACAGAACAGATACGCAGTATTTT.

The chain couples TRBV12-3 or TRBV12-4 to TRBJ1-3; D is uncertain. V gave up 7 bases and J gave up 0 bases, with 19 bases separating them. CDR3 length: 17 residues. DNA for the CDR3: TGTGCCAGCACCGTTACCTTTCGAGGGAGCTCTGGAAACACCATATATTTT. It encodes CASTVTFRGSSGNTIYF.

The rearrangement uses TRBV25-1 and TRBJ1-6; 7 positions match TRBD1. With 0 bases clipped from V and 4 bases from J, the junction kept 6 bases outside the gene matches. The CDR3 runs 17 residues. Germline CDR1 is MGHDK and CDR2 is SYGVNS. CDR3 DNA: TGTGCCAGCAGTGAATACAGGGGGGGTGGGTATAATTCACCCCTCCACTTT. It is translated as CASSEYRGGGYNSPLHF.

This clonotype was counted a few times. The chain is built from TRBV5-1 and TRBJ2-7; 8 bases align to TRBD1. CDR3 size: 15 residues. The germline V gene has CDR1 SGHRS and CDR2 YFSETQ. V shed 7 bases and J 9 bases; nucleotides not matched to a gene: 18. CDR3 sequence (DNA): TGCGCCAGCCCTTTTAAATGGGGGACAGGTAAATGGCAGTACTTC. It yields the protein CASPFKWGTGKWQYF.

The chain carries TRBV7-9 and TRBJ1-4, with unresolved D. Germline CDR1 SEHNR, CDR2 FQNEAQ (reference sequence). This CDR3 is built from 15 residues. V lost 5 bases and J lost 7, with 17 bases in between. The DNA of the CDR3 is TGTGCCAGCAGCCCTACCCCTCCGCGGGCTGAAAAACTGTTTTTT. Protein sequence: CASSPTPPRAEKLFF.

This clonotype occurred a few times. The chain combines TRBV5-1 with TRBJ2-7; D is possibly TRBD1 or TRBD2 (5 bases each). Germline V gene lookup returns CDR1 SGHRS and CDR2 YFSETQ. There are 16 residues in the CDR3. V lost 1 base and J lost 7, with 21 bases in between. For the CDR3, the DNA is TGCGCCAGCAGCTTGAGTGGGACGGCAAGCCCTGGTGAGCAGTACTTC. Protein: CASSLSGTASPGEQYF.

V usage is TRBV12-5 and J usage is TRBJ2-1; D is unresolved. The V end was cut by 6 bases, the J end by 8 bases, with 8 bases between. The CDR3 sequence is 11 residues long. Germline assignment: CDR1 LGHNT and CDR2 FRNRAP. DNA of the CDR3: TGTGCTAGTGGCTTAGGAGATGAGCAGTTCTTC. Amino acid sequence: CASGLGDEQFF.

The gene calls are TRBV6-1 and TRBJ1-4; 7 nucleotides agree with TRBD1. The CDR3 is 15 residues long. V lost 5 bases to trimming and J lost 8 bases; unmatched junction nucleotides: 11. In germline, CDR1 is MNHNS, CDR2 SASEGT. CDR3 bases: TGTGCCAGCAGTAGGAGGGGGCCTTTCGGAGAAAAACTGTTTTTT. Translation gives CASSRRGPFGEKLFF.

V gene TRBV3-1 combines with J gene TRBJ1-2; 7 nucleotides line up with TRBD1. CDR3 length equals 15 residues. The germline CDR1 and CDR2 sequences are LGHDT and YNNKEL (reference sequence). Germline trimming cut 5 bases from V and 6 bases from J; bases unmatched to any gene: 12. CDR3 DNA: TGTGCCAGCAGCTCCTCGGGACAGATTACGCATGGCTACACCTTC. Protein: CASSSSGQITHGYTF.